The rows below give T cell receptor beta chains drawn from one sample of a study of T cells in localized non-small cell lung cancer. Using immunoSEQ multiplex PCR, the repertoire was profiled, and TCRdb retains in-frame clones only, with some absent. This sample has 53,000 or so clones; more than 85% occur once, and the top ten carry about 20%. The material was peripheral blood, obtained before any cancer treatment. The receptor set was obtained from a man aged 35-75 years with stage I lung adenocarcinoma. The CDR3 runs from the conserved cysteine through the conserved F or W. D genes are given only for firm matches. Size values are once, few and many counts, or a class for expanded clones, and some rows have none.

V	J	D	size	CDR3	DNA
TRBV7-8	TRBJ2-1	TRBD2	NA	CASSLSWTSGQGSYNEQFF	TGTGCCAGCAGCTTAAGTTGGACTAGCGGTCAGGGGTCCTACAATGAGCAGTTCTTC
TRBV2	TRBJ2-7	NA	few	CASSGEVAYEQYF	TGTGCCAGCAGTGGGGAGGTTGCCTACGAGCAGTACTTC
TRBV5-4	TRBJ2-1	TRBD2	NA	CASSSRLADNEQFF	TGTGCCAGCAGCTCTCGACTAGCGGACAATGAGCAGTTCTTC
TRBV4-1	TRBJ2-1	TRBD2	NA	CASSQAGGDYNEQFF	TGCGCCAGCAGCCAAGCGGGGGGGGACTACAATGAGCAGTTCTTC
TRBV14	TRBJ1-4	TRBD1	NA	CASSQLGQGANEKLFF	TGTGCCAGCAGCCAATTAGGACAGGGGGCTAATGAAAAACTGTTTTTT
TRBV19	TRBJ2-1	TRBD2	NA	CASRTSGISYNEQFF	TGTGCCAGCAGGACTAGCGGTATCTCCTACAATGAGCAGTTCTTC
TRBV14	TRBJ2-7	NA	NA	CASSPGQGKAAGGYEQYF	TGTGCCAGCAGCCCGGGACAGGGGAAGGCAGCGGGAGGATACGAGCAGTACTTC
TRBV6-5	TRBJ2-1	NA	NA	CASSYGVYDSYNEQFF	TGTGCCAGCAGTTACGGGGTTTACGACTCCTACAATGAGCAGTTCTTC
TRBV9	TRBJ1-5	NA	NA	CASSSGDIYSNQPQHF	TGTGCCAGCAGCTCTGGGGACATTTATAGCAATCAGCCCCAGCATTTT
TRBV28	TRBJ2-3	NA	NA	CASYHTQIPDTQYF	TGTGCCAGCTATCACACCCAGATTCCAGATACGCAGTATTTT
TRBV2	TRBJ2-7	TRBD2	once	CASTPRGLASYEQYF	TGTGCCAGCACACCCAGGGGACTAGCGAGCTACGAGCAGTACTTC
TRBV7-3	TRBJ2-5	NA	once	CASSLTVEETQYF	TGTGCCAGCAGCTTAACGGTAGAGGAGACCCAGTACTTC
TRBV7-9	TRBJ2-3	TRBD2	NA	CASSPGLAGGFGTDTQYF	TGTGCCAGCAGCCCAGGACTAGCGGGAGGTTTCGGCACAGATACGCAGTATTTT
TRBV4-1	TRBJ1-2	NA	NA	CASSQDGGFYGYTF	TGCGCCAGCAGCCAAGATGGGGGGTTCTATGGCTACACCTTC
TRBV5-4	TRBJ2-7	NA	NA	CASSLRDRSYEQYF	TGTGCCAGCAGCCTAAGGGACCGATCCTACGAGCAGTACTTC
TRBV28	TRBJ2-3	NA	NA	CASRGVKKGGGTDTQYF	TGTGCCAGCAGAGGGGTTAAAAAAGGGGGAGGGACAGATACGCAGTATTTT
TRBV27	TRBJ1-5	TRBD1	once	CAAGTVPNQPQHF	TGTGCCGCAGGGACAGTTCCTAATCAGCCCCAGCATTTT
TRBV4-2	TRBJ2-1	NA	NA	CASSQDVTGAAYNEQFF	TGTGCCAGCAGCCAAGATGTTACGGGAGCTGCCTACAATGAGCAGTTCTTC